The 27 T cell receptor beta chains below come from one sample, sequenced in a study of blood T cell repertoires in COVID-19. This table comes from immunoSEQ multiplex PCR, and its TCRdb copy is limited to in-frame clones, with some not included. Among around 180,000 clones listed, more than 85% were seen once. The sequencing sample was made of peripheral blood. These receptors were obtained from a man in his 70s with active or convalescent COVID-19.

The rearrangement links TRBV18 to TRBJ2-3; 9 bases fit TRBD1. CDR1 is KGHSH, CDR2 LQKENI, per germline. This CDR3 has 17 amino acids. J was trimmed by 4 bases and V by 3 bases; bases with no gene match: 11. In nucleotides, the CDR3 is TGTGCCAGCTCACCCGCCCAACAGGGGGCTAAATCAGATACGCAGTATTTT. Translation: CASSPAQQGAKSDTQYF. The full variable domain, completed using reference TRBV18 and TRBJ2-3, is NAGVMQNPRHLVRRRGQEARLRCSPMKGHSHVYWYRQLPEEGLKFMVYLQKENIIDESGMPKERFSAEFPKEGPSILRIQQVVRGDSAAYFCASSPAQQGAKSDTQYFGPGTRLTVL.

This chain uses TRBV28 with TRBJ2-2, with D possibly being TRBD1 (5 bases). Per germline, CDR1 MDHEN and CDR2 SYDVKM. CDR3 size: 13 residues. The CDR3 nucleotides read TGTGTATCACAGGTACCGAACACCGGGGAGCTGTTTTTT. Residues: CVSQVPNTGELFF. Complete variable domain (other parts from reference TRBV28 and TRBJ2-2): DVKVTQSSRYLVKRTGEKVFLECVQDMDHENMFWYRQDPGLGLRLIYFSYDVKMKEKGDIPEGYSVSREKKERFSLILESASTNQTSMYLCVSQVPNTGELFFGEGSRLTVL.

The chain uses TRBV5-6 and TRBJ1-1; D may be TRBD1 (6 bases). The germline V gene encodes CDR1 SGHDT and CDR2 YYEEEE. The CDR3 runs to 13 residues. Trimming took off 4 bases at V and 3 bases at J, with 10 bases between the two ends. The CDR3 spells CASSLPGDTEAFF. The CDR3 DNA reads TGTGCCAGCAGCCTCCCAGGGGACACTGAAGCTTTCTTT. Variable domain in full (rest from reference TRBV5-6 and TRBJ1-1): DAGVTQSPTHLIKTRGQQVTLRCSPKSGHDTVSWYQQALGQGPQFIFQYYEEEERQRGNFPDRFSGHQFPNYSSELNVNALLLGDSALYLCASSLPGDTEAFFGQGTRLTVV.

The rearrangement links TRBV5-4 to TRBJ2-2, with 9 bases aligning to TRBD1. The CDR3 loop spans 17 amino acids. Per germline, CDR1 SGHNT and CDR2 YYREEE (reference sequence). J was trimmed by 1 base and V by 4 bases; bases with no gene match: 8. The DNA of the CDR3 is TGTGCCAGCAGCACGGGACAGGGTGCCCTGAACACCGGGGAGCTGTTTTTT. This sequence encodes CASSTGQGALNTGELFF.

V usage is TRBV3-1 (or the pseudogene TRBV3-2) and J usage is TRBJ1-3; a weak D match, TRBD1 (6 bases). Deletions cut 1 base from V and 0 bases from J, with 7 bases between. Germline V lookup: CDR1 LGHDT, CDR2 YNNKEL (reference sequence). The CDR3 is made up of 15 amino acids. The CDR3 DNA reads TGTGCCAGCAGCCAAGGGACAGTCTCTGGAAACACCATATATTTT. Its protein is CASSQGTVSGNTIYF.

This chain joins TRBV28 and TRBJ2-1, with 7 bases that match TRBD1. The CDR3 runs 11 residues. Trimming cost V 5 bases and J 16 bases; bases outside gene matches: 8. Germline V gene sequence: CDR1 MDHEN, CDR2 SYDVKM. For the CDR3, the DNA is TGTGCCAGCAGTAACCGGGACAGAAATTTCTTC. This codes for CASSNRDRNFF.

The chain employs TRBV10-3 and TRBJ2-7; 9 nucleotides align to TRBD1. CDR1 is ENHRY and CDR2 is SYGVKD in the germline V gene. V shed 10 bases, J shed 6 bases, and the junction held 7 bases outside the gene matches. The CDR3 loop spans 12 amino acids. The CDR3 coding sequence is TGTGCCAGCGGGACAGGGAACGTCGAGCAGTACTTC. Amino acid sequence: CASGTGNVEQYF.

The chain combines TRBV19 with TRBJ2-1; 9 nucleotides match TRBD2. The germline V gene has CDR1 LNHDA and CDR2 SQIVND (reference sequence). V shed 1 base, J shed 7 bases, and the junction held 11 bases outside the gene matches. The CDR3 sequence is 17 residues long. The chain's CDR3 is CASSIVGLLAGVNEQFF. The CDR3 DNA reads as TGTGCCAGTAGTATAGTTGGTTTGTTAGCGGGAGTAAATGAGCAGTTCTTC.

The chain employs TRBV6-5 and TRBJ1-6; D is perhaps TRBD1 (5 bases). Trimming stripped 6 bases from V and 10 bases from J, with 13 bases between. There are 13 residues in the CDR3. Germline assignment: CDR1 MNHEY and CDR2 SVGAGI. The CDR3: CASRRTTDSPLHF. In DNA form, the CDR3 reads TGTGCCAGCAGAAGGACGACAGACTCACCCCTCCACTTT.

The chain employs TRBV7-9 and TRBJ2-5, with 7 bases fitting TRBD1. CDR3 length: 15 amino acids. Germline V gene data show CDR1 as SEHNR and CDR2 as FQNEAQ (reference sequence). V shed 1 base and J 5 bases; nucleotides not matched to a gene: 7. The CDR3 region is CASSLGDSLRETQYF. In DNA form, the CDR3 reads TGTGCCAGCAGCTTAGGGGACAGCCTGAGGGAGACCCAGTACTTC.

The chain carries TRBV11-2 and TRBJ2-2; D remains unclear. Germline V CDR1 and CDR2: SGHAT, FQNNGV. Trimming took 2 bases from V and 0 from J, leaving 7 bases between them. This CDR3 has 15 residues. In DNA form, the CDR3 reads TGTGCCAGCAGCTTACTCAGGACGAACACCGGGGAGCTGTTTTTT. Translation: CASSLLRTNTGELFF.

V gene TRBV6-2 or TRBV6-3 combines with J gene TRBJ2-1, with D unclear. Trimming took off 2 bases at V and 12 bases at J, with 14 bases between the two ends. This CDR3 region has 13 residues. Germline V lookup: CDR1 MNHEY, CDR2 SVGEGT. CDR3 nucleotide sequence: TGTGCCAGCAGTTACACAGATATCTCGGTGCAGTTCTTC. Translating it yields CASSYTDISVQFF.

The V gene is TRBV19, the J gene TRBJ2-1; D gene uncertain. Deletions cut 6 bases from V and 5 bases from J, with 14 bases between. The CDR3 loop spans 14 amino acids. Germline V gives CDR1 LNHDA, CDR2 SQIVND (reference sequence). The CDR3 bases are TGTGCCAGTAGCCCCGGAGTCCAGCACAATGAGCAGTTCTTC. Its protein is CASSPGVQHNEQFF.

CDR3 sequence: CASSFQGARNSPLHF. CDR3 DNA: TGTGCCAGCAGCTTCCAGGGGGCAAGAAATTCACCCCTCCACTTT. This chain joins TRBV7-8 and TRBJ1-6, with 8 positions matching TRBD1. With V trimmed by 3 bases and J by 7 bases, 5 bases remained unmatched. The germline V gene encodes CDR1 SGHVS and CDR2 FQNEAQ. The CDR3 length is 15 residues.

The chain employs TRBV3-1 (or the pseudogene TRBV3-2) and TRBJ2-4, with 9 positions matching TRBD1. This CDR3 is 15 amino acids long. Germline values: CDR1 LGHDT, CDR2 YNNKEL (reference sequence). The V segment lost 3 bases and the J segment 0 bases; nucleotides outside the gene matches: 0. CDR3 sequence (DNA): TGTGCCAGCAGCCAGGGACAGGGAGCCAAAAACATTCAGTACTTC. This translates into CASSQGQGAKNIQYF.

The chain employs TRBV5-6 and TRBJ2-7; D perhaps matches TRBD2 (6 bases). V lost 4 bases and J lost 3, with 14 bases in between. The germline CDR1 and CDR2 sequences are SGHDT and YYEEEE. This CDR3 is built from 14 residues. The chain's CDR3 is CASSPLPGSYEQYF. The CDR3 region has the DNA TGTGCCAGCAGCCCCCTTCCCGGGAGCTACGAGCAGTACTTC.

The chain couples TRBV27 to TRBJ1-1, with D unresolved. CDR1 MNHEY and CDR2 SMNVEV come from the germline V gene (reference sequence). Trimming shortened V by 4 bases and J by 4 bases, and 19 bases separated the two germline ends. This CDR3 contains 16 residues. CDR3 nucleotide sequence: TGTGCCAGCAGTTCTATTCGTAGGAGTTATGGCACTGAAGCTTTCTTT. Translation: CASSSIRRSYGTEAFF.

The chain recombines TRBV7-9 with TRBJ2-1; a possible D gene is TRBD1 (6 bases). The germline V and J ends were trimmed by 4 bases and 8 bases, with 15 bases remaining between them. This CDR3 comprises 14 residues. Germline CDR1 is SEHNR and CDR2 is FQNEAQ (reference sequence). For the CDR3, the DNA is TGTGCCAGCAGCTGGGAGACAGGTCGGGATGAGCAGTTCTTC. This encodes CASSWETGRDEQFF.

The count of this clone is one. The V gene is TRBV4-3, the J gene TRBJ1-6; tentatively, D is TRBD1 (6 bases). V lost 1 base and J 9 bases, leaving 13 bases between the germline ends. The germline V gene encodes CDR1 LGHNA and CDR2 YSLEER. The CDR3 is 15 residues long. The CDR3 reads CASSQGTEVGSPLHF. The CDR3 coding sequence is TGCGCCAGCAGCCAAGGGACAGAGGTCGGTTCACCCCTCCACTTT.

This sequence joins TRBV12-3 or TRBV12-4 and TRBJ1-5, with 7 bases that match TRBD1. The CDR3 loop spans 13 amino acids. After removal of 5 bases from V and 6 bases from J, the junction contained 4 bases not matched to a gene. In nucleotides, the CDR3 is TGTGCCAGCAGTGACAGGGACAGTCAGCCCCAGCATTTT. This sequence encodes CASSDRDSQPQHF.

The chain is built from TRBV6-5 and TRBJ1-1; D gene unclear. Trimming cost V 5 bases and J 6 bases, with 13 bases left between them. CDR3 size: 13 residues. Germline V gene lookup returns CDR1 MNHEY and CDR2 SVGAGI. For the CDR3, the DNA is TGTGCCAGCAGTCACCACGGGTTATCTGAAGCTTTCTTT. Amino acids: CASSHHGLSEAFF.

In its sample, this clone was seen a few times. The rearrangement joins TRBV7-2 to TRBJ2-2; 9 bases are a match to TRBD2. Germline CDR1 reads SGHTA; CDR2 reads FQGNSA. The CDR3 has 14 residues. V shed 6 bases, J shed 7 bases, and the junction held 6 bases outside the gene matches. The CDR3 bases are TGTGCCAGCAGTTCTAGCGGGGAAGTCGGGGAGCTGTTTTTT. This encodes CASSSSGEVGELFF.

The V gene is TRBV6-5, the J gene TRBJ2-1, with 7 nucleotides matching TRBD2. The CDR3 consists of 14 residues. J gave up 7 bases and V 2 bases, and 5 bases lay outside the gene matches. CDR1 and CDR2 from the germline V gene are MNHEY and SVGAGI. CDR3: CASSYGRGRNEQFF. The CDR3 bases are TGTGCCAGCAGTTACGGGAGGGGAAGGAATGAGCAGTTCTTC.

The chain has TRBV4-3 and TRBJ2-1; 7 positions agree with TRBD1. Germline CDR1 is LGHNA and CDR2 is YSLEER. J was trimmed by 10 bases and V by 7 bases; bases with no gene match: 7. The CDR3 is 12 amino acids. The DNA for the CDR3 is TGCGCCAGCAACCAGGTGACAGGGGAGCAGTTCTTC. Translation gives CASNQVTGEQFF.

The chain combines TRBV9 with TRBJ2-2; 14 bases align to TRBD2. CDR1 and CDR2 from the germline V gene are SGDLS and YYNGEE. The CDR3 contains 16 residues. The trim removed 2 bases at V and 4 bases at J, leaving 1 base unmatched. In nucleotides, the CDR3 is TGTGCCAGCAGCGTGACTAGCGGGGGGGCCACCGGGGAGCTGTTTTTT. Protein sequence: CASSVTSGGATGELFF.

The chain combines TRBV27 with TRBJ1-5, with 8 bases identical to TRBD1. V dropped 10 bases and J dropped 4; count of bases not matched to a gene: 12. Germline lookup yields CDR1 MNHEY and CDR2 SMNVEV (reference sequence). This CDR3 is 15 amino acids long. In DNA, the CDR3 is TGTGCCACCCGAGACAGGGGAGGGTCTAATCAGCCCCAGCATTTT. It encodes CATRDRGGSNQPQHF.

This chain connects TRBV18 to TRBJ2-2, with D possibly matching TRBD2 (7 bases). The CDR3 sequence is 15 residues long. The germline CDR1 and CDR2 sequences are KGHSH and LQKENI. V shed 8 bases and J shed 3 bases, with 16 bases lying between them. The CDR3 DNA follows: TGTGCCAGCCGGGGGGCAGAAGCCTACACCGGGGAGCTGTTTTTT. Its protein product is CASRGAEAYTGELFF.